Sequencing of this T cell receptor (beta chain) was carried out in a study of T cells in Graves' hyperthyroidism and ophthalmopathy. CDR3 length equals 15 residues. Germline V gene lookup returns CDR1 MNHEY and CDR2 SMNVEV (reference sequence). This clonotype was detected only once. This may be a read error: a much more frequent sequence differs by one nucleotide. From RNA transcripts, TCR beta CDR3 regions were amplified. Initially, a first-round RT-PCR of the TCR CDR3 employed the HTBI primer set. In TCRdb, the multiplex PCR reads were re-called with MiXCR into one record per CDR3 protein. Of 25,000 to 30,000 distinct CDR3 sequences in the sample, 45% are singletons; the top ten hold around 10%.

The TCR was taken from a woman in her twenties or thirties with Graves' hyperthyroidism. The V call is TRBV27, the J call TRBJ1-1, with a weak D call TRBD1 (6 bases). Source material: blood. CDR3 DNA sequence: TGTGCCAGCAGTTCCGTACAGGGTTGGGGCACTGAAGCTTTGTTT. Its translation is CASSSVQGWGTEALF.